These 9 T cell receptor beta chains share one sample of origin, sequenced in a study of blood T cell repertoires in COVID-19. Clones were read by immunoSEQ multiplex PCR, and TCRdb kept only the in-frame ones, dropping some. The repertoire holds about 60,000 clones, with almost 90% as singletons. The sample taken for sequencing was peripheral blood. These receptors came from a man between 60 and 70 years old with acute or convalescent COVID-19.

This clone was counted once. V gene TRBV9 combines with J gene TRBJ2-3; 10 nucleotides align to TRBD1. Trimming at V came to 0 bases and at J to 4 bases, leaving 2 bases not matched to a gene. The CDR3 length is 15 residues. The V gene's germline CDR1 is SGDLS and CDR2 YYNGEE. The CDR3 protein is CASSVVGQGADTQYF. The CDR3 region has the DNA TGTGCCAGCAGCGTAGTCGGACAGGGGGCAGATACGCAGTATTTT.

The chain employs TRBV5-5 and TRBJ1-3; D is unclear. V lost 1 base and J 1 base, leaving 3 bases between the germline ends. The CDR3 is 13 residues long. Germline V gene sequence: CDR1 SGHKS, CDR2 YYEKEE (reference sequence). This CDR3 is CASSLLSGNTIYF. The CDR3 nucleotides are TGTGCCAGCAGCTTGTTATCTGGAAACACCATATATTTT.

The CDR3 DNA reads as TGTGCCACAGTAGAGGGGGCGGCTAGCGGGAGGAGGTCCTACAATGAGCAGTTCTTC. It specifies CATVEGAASGRRSYNEQFF. This chain links TRBV15 with TRBJ2-1, with TRBD2 matching over 11 bases. Germline V gene lookup returns CDR1 LNHNV and CDR2 YYDKDF (reference sequence). This CDR3 has 19 amino acids. V was clipped by 9 bases and J by 1 base; unmatched bases: 17.

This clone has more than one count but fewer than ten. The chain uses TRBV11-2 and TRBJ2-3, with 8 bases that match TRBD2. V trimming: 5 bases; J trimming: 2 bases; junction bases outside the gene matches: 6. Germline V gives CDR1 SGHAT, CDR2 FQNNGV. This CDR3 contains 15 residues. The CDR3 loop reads CASSPISGATDTQYF. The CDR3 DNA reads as TGTGCCAGCAGCCCAATTAGCGGGGCCACAGATACGCAGTATTTT.

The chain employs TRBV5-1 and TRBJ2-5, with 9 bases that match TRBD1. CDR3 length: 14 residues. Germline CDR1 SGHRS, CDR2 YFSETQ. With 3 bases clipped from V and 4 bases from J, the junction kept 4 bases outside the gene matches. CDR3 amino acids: CASSSGTGPETQYF. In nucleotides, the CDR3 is TGCGCCAGCAGCTCCGGGACAGGGCCAGAGACCCAGTACTTC.

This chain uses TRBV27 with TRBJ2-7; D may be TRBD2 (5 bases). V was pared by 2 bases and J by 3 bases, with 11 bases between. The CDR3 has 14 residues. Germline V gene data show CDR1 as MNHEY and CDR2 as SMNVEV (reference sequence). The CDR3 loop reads CASSLQTNLYEQYF. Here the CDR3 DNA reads TGTGCCAGCAGTTTACAGACTAACCTCTACGAGCAGTACTTC.

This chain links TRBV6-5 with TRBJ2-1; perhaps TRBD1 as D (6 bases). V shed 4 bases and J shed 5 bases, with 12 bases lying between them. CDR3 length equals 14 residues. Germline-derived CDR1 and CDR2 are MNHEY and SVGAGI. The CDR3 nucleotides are TGTGCCAGCAGTTCCGGGACAACAAACAATGAGCAGTTCTTC. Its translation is CASSSGTTNNEQFF.

The CDR3 protein is CASKRGPNTEAFF. The CDR3 DNA reads as TGTGCCAGCAAGAGGGGGCCGAACACTGAAGCTTTCTTT. The chain joins TRBV3-1 (or the pseudogene TRBV3-2) to TRBJ1-1; 7 bases agree with TRBD1. From germline, CDR1 is LGHDT and CDR2 YNNKEL (reference sequence). The CDR3 has 13 residues. The V and J ends lost 7 bases and 1 base, in that order; junction bases with no gene match: 3.

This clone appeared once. CDR3 coding DNA: TGTGCCAGCAGCCGTACGGGGGTGAGATCTTACGAGCAGTACTTC. Translated, it gives CASSRTGVRSYEQYF. V and J are TRBV5-8 and TRBJ2-7; D is possibly TRBD2 (6 bases). This CDR3 region has 15 residues. CDR1 is SGHTS, CDR2 YDEGEE, per germline. V lost 4 bases and J 4 bases, leaving 18 bases between the germline ends.